The 32 T cell receptor beta chains given below trace back to one sample, sequenced in a study of molecular identifiers for immune sequencing clone quantification (dated by TCRdb to 2016 to 2019). The receptor library was made with PCR. The sequencer was an Illumina HiSeq 4000. The raw public reads went through TCRdb reprocessing: fastp at Q25, MiXCR clone calling, in-frame beta chains kept. Each CDR3 protein gets just one entry, which takes the most common genes and DNA from the rows behind it. In this sample the table shows under 600,000 distinct CDR3 sequences, about 21% of which occur a single time. The ten biggest clones cover about 0.8% of the sample. The sample taken for sequencing was naive CD8+ T cells from blood, with Jurkat cell RNA spiked in. Taken with the paper, the label for cell subset or site translates to: FACS-sorted CD8+CD4-CCR7+CD45RA+ naive T cells. The source of these receptors is a human donor in good health. Some libraries in this study had Jurkat cell RNA spiked in.

Note on this clonotype: At one end the junction does not follow the germline gene, possibly because of a read error. The chain is built from TRBV7-8 and TRBJ1-5, with TRBD1 as a possible D gene (6 bases). This CDR3 has 15 residues. The germline CDR1 and CDR2 sequences are SGHVS and FQNEAQ. Here the CDR3 reads CAGSSRQDLHQPQHF. CDR3 DNA sequence: TGTGCCGGCAGCTCGCGACAGGACTTGCATCAGCCCCAGCATTTT. Complete variable domain (other parts from reference TRBV7-8 and TRBJ1-5): GAGVSQSPRYKVAKRGQDVALRCDPISGHVSLFWYQQALGQGPEFLTYFQNEAQLDKSGLPSDRFFAERPEGSVSTLKIQRTQQEDSAVYLCAGSSRQDLHQPQHFGDGTRLSIL.

This clonotype was seen ten or more times. This chain joins TRBV19 and TRBJ2-3; possibly TRBD1 or TRBD2 for D (5 bases each). Germline lookup yields CDR1 LNHDA and CDR2 SQIVND (reference sequence). V lost 5 bases to trimming and J lost 4 bases, with 19 bases between them. The CDR3 consists of 16 residues. The CDR3 spells CASSRRDLLPADTQYF. The DNA for the CDR3 is TGTGCCAGTAGTCGCCGGGACCTCCTTCCTGCAGATACGCAGTATTTT.

This clonotype occurred many times. The chain uses TRBV7-2 and TRBJ2-1, with 8 nucleotides matching TRBD2. V shed 2 bases, J shed 1 base, and the junction held 7 bases outside the gene matches. This CDR3 is 17 amino acids long. Germline V gene sequence: CDR1 SGHTA, CDR2 FQGNSA. The CDR3 protein is CASSLPASGWSYNEQFF. Written as DNA, the CDR3 is TGTGCCAGCAGCTTACCCGCTAGCGGGTGGTCCTACAATGAGCAGTTCTTC.

This clonotype was recorded at least ten times. The V call is TRBV28, the J call TRBJ2-3; weak D call: TRBD1 (5 bases). Germline CDR1 MDHEN, CDR2 SYDVKM. The CDR3 is 14 residues long. Trimming cost V 5 bases and J 2 bases, with 11 bases left between them. CDR3 bases: TGTGCCAGCAGTCCAGACAGCCCCACAGATACGCAGTATTTT. Translating gives CASSPDSPTDTQYF.

This chain connects TRBV5-1 to TRBJ2-7; D not resolved. The germline V gene encodes CDR1 SGHRS and CDR2 YFSETQ. The CDR3 spans 15 residues. V lost 0 bases and J 0 bases, leaving 10 bases between the germline ends. CDR3 sequence: CASSLVSPVSYEQYF. CDR3 DNA: TGCGCCAGCAGCTTGGTGTCTCCCGTCTCCTACGAGCAGTACTTC.

This clonotype was picked up a small number of times. The J gene is TRBJ2-7, the V gene TRBV6-6; D gene unclear. V was clipped by 6 bases and J by 4 bases, with 10 bases between them. CDR3 length equals 12 residues. CDR1 is MNHNY, CDR2 SVGAGI, per germline (reference sequence). The CDR3 DNA reads as TGTGCCAGCAGCCCCACAGTATACGAGCAGTACTTC. This gives the protein CASSPTVYEQYF.

This rearrangement joins TRBV3-1 to TRBJ1-5, with unresolved D. V was shortened by 0 bases and J by 0 bases, with 9 bases between the two germline ends. CDR3 length: 16 residues. Germline V CDR1 and CDR2: LGHDT, YNNKEL (reference sequence). DNA for the CDR3: TGTGCCAGCAGCCAAGAAGATGAGATTAGCAATCAGCCCCAGCATTTT. The encoded protein is CASSQEDEISNQPQHF. The entire variable domain, with the rest obtained from reference TRBV3-1 and TRBJ1-5, is as follows: DTAVSQTPKYLVTQMGNDKSIKCEQNLGHDTMYWYKQDSKKFLKIMFSYNNKELIINETVPNRFSPKSPDKAHLNLHINSLELGDSAVYFCASSQEDEISNQPQHFGDGTRLSIL.

A note on this clonotype: A much larger clonotype is one base distant, so this may be a read error. The chain is built from TRBV2 and TRBJ2-5; the match to TRBD2 covers 8 bases. CDR1 and CDR2 from the germline V gene are SNHLY and FYNNEI. The V and J ends lost 11 bases and 2 bases, in that order; junction bases with no gene match: 19. The CDR3 sequence is 17 residues long. The CDR3, as DNA: TGTGCCGGCCAAATTGGACTAGCCCCCGACTCACAAGAGACCCAGTACTTC. It translates to CAGQIGLAPDSQETQYF.

In regard to this clonotype: A clone one base away is much larger, so this may be a read error. The gene calls are TRBV14 and TRBJ2-5, with no clear D. This CDR3 has 15 amino acids. The germline CDR1 and CDR2 sequences are SGHDN and FVKESK. The CDR3 sequence: CASSQGSPPKEAQYF. In DNA form, the CDR3 reads TGTGCCAGCAGCCAAGGGTCACCCCCTAAAGAGGCCCAGTACTTC.

This chain links TRBV29-1 with TRBJ2-7; TRBD1 matches 11 bases. The CDR3 has 13 residues. Germline loops: CDR1 SQVTM, CDR2 ANQGSEA. Trimming took 7 bases from V and 4 from J; bases not matched to a gene: 6. CDR3 nucleotide sequence: TGCAGCGCCCGGACAGGGGGCGGGTACGAGCAGTACTTC. Amino acid sequence: CSARTGGGYEQYF.

This chain connects TRBV15 to TRBJ2-3, with TRBD2 matching over 7 bases. CDR1 and CDR2 from the germline V gene are LNHNV and YYDKDF (reference sequence). The J segment lost 4 bases and the V segment lost 5 bases, leaving 15 bases of the junction unmatched. The CDR3 length is 17 residues. The CDR3 here is CATSGSVLAASADTQYF. The CDR3 coding sequence is TGTGCCACCAGCGGTAGCGTCCTAGCGGCAAGCGCAGATACGCAGTATTTT.

This clonotype turned up a few times. The gene calls are TRBV24-1 and TRBJ2-3; 10 nucleotides align to TRBD2. The CDR3 is 15 amino acids. Looked up from germline, CDR1 is KGHDR and CDR2 is SFDVKD. The ends lost 4 bases at V and 5 bases at J; junction bases unmatched: 5. CDR3 nucleotides: TGTGCCACCAGTGAGGGCCTAGCGGGGGAAGATACGCAGTATTTT. Its protein is CATSEGLAGEDTQYF.

V gene TRBV9 combines with J gene TRBJ2-3, with 9 bases matching TRBD2. Trimming removed 4 bases from V and 0 bases from J; junction bases left unmatched: 9. Per germline, CDR1 SGDLS and CDR2 YYNGEE. The CDR3 extends over 17 amino acids. The CDR3: CASSPERGAPSTDTQYF. The CDR3 nucleotides read TGTGCCAGCAGCCCGGAGCGGGGGGCCCCTAGCACAGATACGCAGTATTTT.

V is TRBV6-5 and J is TRBJ1-6; no reliable D call. Trimming stripped 0 bases from V and 8 bases from J, with 5 bases between. Germline CDR1 and CDR2: MNHEY and SVGAGI. The CDR3 has 13 amino acids. CDR3 sequence: CASSYSIYSPLHF. For the CDR3, the DNA is TGTGCCAGCAGTTACTCGATATATTCACCCCTCCACTTT.

The chain has TRBV13 and TRBJ2-7; possibly TRBD1 or TRBD2 for D (5 bases each). The germline V gene has CDR1 PRHDT and CDR2 FYEKMQ (reference sequence). The V and J ends lost 3 bases and 1 base respectively, with 10 bases between them. The CDR3 is 14 residues long. The CDR3 DNA is TGTGCCAGCAGCTTTCCGGGACCGTCCTACGAGCAGTACTTC. Translating gives CASSFPGPSYEQYF. Combining the CDR3 with reference TRBV13 and TRBJ2-7 gives the whole variable domain AAGVIQSPRHLIKEKRETATLKCYPIPRHDTVYWYQQGPGQDPQFLISFYEKMQSDKGSIPDRFSAQQFSDYHSELNMSSLELGDSALYFCASSFPGPSYEQYFGPGTRLTVT.

This clonotype was counted ten times or more. The chain recombines TRBV11-2 with TRBJ2-1; 8 bases are shared with TRBD2. This CDR3 is built from 16 residues. After removal of 5 bases from V and 7 bases from J, the junction contained 13 bases not matched to a gene. Germline V gene data show CDR1 as SGHAT and CDR2 as FQNNGV. CDR3 in DNA: TGTGCCAGCAGCACAGTCGGACTAGCTCTTAGGAATGAGCAGTTCTTC. It translates to CASSTVGLALRNEQFF.

Of note for this clonotype: A single base separates this from a much larger clone, so it may be a read error. V gene TRBV28 combines with J gene TRBJ2-3; tentative D call: TRBD2 (5 bases). The CDR3 covers 15 residues. Germline CDR1 reads MDHEN; CDR2 reads SYDVKM. This chain's CDR3 is CASSLEDLSTDTLYF. Here the CDR3 DNA reads TGTGCCAGCAGTTTGGAGGACCTCAGCACAGATACGCTGTATTTT.

A few counts support this clonotype. V usage is TRBV27 and J usage is TRBJ1-2; tentatively, D is TRBD1 (5 bases). The CDR3 sequence is 14 residues long. Deletions cut 2 bases from V and 6 bases from J, with 13 bases between. Looked up from germline, CDR1 is MNHEY and CDR2 is SMNVEV (reference sequence). The DNA of the CDR3 is TGTGCCAGCAGTTTAAATAATGTGGGGCATGGCTACACCTTC. Translated, it gives CASSLNNVGHGYTF.

This clonotype was detected only a few times. J is TRBJ2-3 and V is TRBV7-9, with 8 bases identical to TRBD2. Trimming took 2 bases from V and 5 from J; bases not matched to a gene: 6. The CDR3 has 15 residues. The V gene's germline CDR1 is SEHNR and CDR2 FQNEAQ (reference sequence). The CDR3 here is CASSLLSGGLDTQYF. CDR3 nucleotide sequence: TGTGCCAGCAGCTTATTGAGCGGGGGATTAGATACGCAGTATTTT.

This clonotype was seen a few times. The chain couples TRBV4-3 to TRBJ1-6, with a tentative D call TRBD1 (5 bases). V dropped 2 bases and J dropped 7 bases, with 12 bases sitting between them. Germline CDR1 and CDR2: LGHNA and YSLEER. The CDR3 has 15 residues. The CDR3 DNA sequence: TGCGCCAGCAGCCAATGGTTTTCAGGGAATTCACCCCTCCACTTT. It is translated as CASSQWFSGNSPLHF.

The chain carries TRBV19 and TRBJ1-5; D is undetermined. The germline V gene has CDR1 LNHDA and CDR2 SQIVND (reference sequence). V was shortened by 9 bases and J by 0 bases, with 15 bases between the two germline ends. This CDR3 has 15 residues. As DNA, the CDR3 is TGTGCCAGCAGCCCCCGGCCGGTTAGCAATCAGCCCCAGCATTTT. Translated, it gives CASSPRPVSNQPQHF.

The sample holds many counts of this clonotype. The chain links TRBV29-1 to TRBJ2-3; D possibly corresponds to TRBD1 (6 bases). The germline V gene has CDR1 SQVTM and CDR2 ANQGSEA. This CDR3 contains 14 residues. V lost 3 bases and J 2 bases, leaving 12 bases between the germline ends. In DNA form, the CDR3 reads TGCAGCGTTGAGGGGGCAGATAACACAGATACGCAGTATTTT. Residues: CSVEGADNTDTQYF.

The chain is built from TRBV7-9 and TRBJ2-1; 9 positions match TRBD1. V lost 1 base to trimming and J lost 4 bases; unmatched junction nucleotides: 17. This CDR3 is built from 20 residues. From germline, CDR1 is SEHNR and CDR2 FQNEAQ (reference sequence). Here the CDR3 DNA reads TGTGCCAGCAGCTTAGTTCCCGGGACAGGGTTTTCGACCCAATACAATGAGCAGTTCTTC. Residues: CASSLVPGTGFSTQYNEQFF.

This clonotype was counted between two and nine times. The chain has TRBV19 and TRBJ1-5, with D unresolved. V was pared by 1 base and J by 1 base, with 14 bases between. The CDR3 is 17 residues long. Per germline, CDR1 LNHDA and CDR2 SQIVND (reference sequence). The CDR3: CASSIGGNVNSNQPQHF. The CDR3 DNA is TGTGCCAGTAGTATAGGGGGTAATGTGAACAGCAATCAGCCCCAGCATTTT.

This clonotype was seen at least ten times. The rearrangement joins TRBV10-2 to TRBJ2-3; D is uncertain. There are 11 residues in the CDR3. Trimming removed 6 bases from V and 6 bases from J, with 7 bases in between. CDR1 and CDR2 (germline): WSHSY, SAAADI. As DNA, the CDR3 is TGCGCCAGCAGGTTCGGGGATACGCAGTATTTT. Translation gives CASRFGDTQYF.

This clonotype was seen a handful of times. This rearrangement joins TRBV7-9 to TRBJ1-4; maybe TRBD1 (6 bases). V was trimmed by 8 bases and J by 3 bases, leaving 13 bases between them. Germline V gene lookup returns CDR1 SEHNR and CDR2 FQNEAQ (reference sequence). The CDR3 runs 14 residues. The CDR3 coding sequence is TGTGCCAGCTCCGGGGGGGCGGCTAATGAAAAACTGTTTTTT. It encodes CASSGGAANEKLFF.

The genes are TRBV4-1 and TRBJ1-1; D might be TRBD1 (5 bases). The V end was cut by 0 bases, the J end by 4 bases, with 15 bases between. Germline CDR1 reads MGHRA; CDR2 reads YSYEKL. This CDR3 comprises 16 residues. The CDR3 nucleotides are TGCGCCAGCAGCCAAGAGTACGGGGCGCAGGGCACTGAAGCTTTCTTT. Translated: CASSQEYGAQGTEAFF.

The V call is TRBV7-9, the J call TRBJ2-6; 7 bases align to TRBD1. After removal of 5 bases from V and 4 bases from J, the junction contained 17 bases not matched to a gene. The CDR3 has 19 amino acids. Germline CDR1 reads SEHNR; CDR2 reads FQNEAQ (reference sequence). The CDR3 nucleotides read TGTGCCAGCAGCGACGAACATTGGACAGGCGAGCGCGGGGCCAACGTCCTGACTTTC. Translated: CASSDEHWTGERGANVLTF. Full variable domain (remainder filled in from reference TRBV7-9 and TRBJ2-6): DTGVSQNPRHKITKRGQNVTFRCDPISEHNRLYWYRQTLGQGPEFLTYFQNEAQLEKSRLLSDRFSAERPKGSFSTLEIQRTEQGDSAMYLCASSDEHWTGERGANVLTFGAGSRLTVL.

On this clonotype itself: One base away lies a much larger clone, so this may be a sequencing read error. This chain's CDR3 is CSARERAGFFNAEAFF. The DNA for the CDR3 is TGCAGTGCTAGAGAGCGAGCTGGATTTTTTAACGCTGAAGCTTTCTTT. This chain connects TRBV20-1 to TRBJ1-1; no clear D gene. CDR1 is DFQATT, CDR2 SNEGSKA, per germline (reference sequence). The V end lost 0 bases, the J end lost 6 bases, and 20 bases lay between the germline ends. The length of the CDR3 is 16 residues.

This clonotype has a handful of counts. J is TRBJ2-1 and V is TRBV30; 11 nucleotides agree with TRBD1. CDR1 and CDR2 (germline): GTSNPN, SVGIG (reference sequence). Germline trimming cut 3 bases from V and 0 bases from J; bases unmatched to any gene: 4. This CDR3 is built from 16 residues. The CDR3 loop is CAWRHGTGGSYNEQFF. The CDR3 DNA follows: TGTGCCTGGAGACACGGGACAGGGGGCTCCTACAATGAGCAGTTCTTC. Combining the CDR3 with reference TRBV30 and TRBJ2-1 gives the whole variable domain SQTIHQWPATLVQPVGSPLSLECTVEGTSNPNLYWYRQAAGRGLQLLFYSVGIGQISSEVPQNLSASRPQDRQFILSSKKLLLSDSGFYLCAWRHGTGGSYNEQFFGPGTRLTVL.

V usage is TRBV6-2 or TRBV6-3 and J usage is TRBJ1-4; a possible D gene is TRBD1 (6 bases). The CDR3 is 16 amino acids. Germline-derived CDR1 and CDR2 are MNHEY and SVGEGT. V was shortened by 1 base and J by 0 bases, with 9 bases between the two germline ends. CDR3 nucleotide sequence: TGTGCCAGCAGTTACTGGACAGCTGCAACTAATGAAAAACTGTTTTTT. Its translation: CASSYWTAATNEKLFF.

This clonotype was counted once. This may come from a read error, since a much larger clone is one base off. V is TRBV7-9 and J is TRBJ2-3, with D perhaps TRBD2 (5 bases). Germline V gene data show CDR1 as SEHNR and CDR2 as FQNEAQ (reference sequence). V was trimmed by 2 bases and J by 3 bases, leaving 15 bases between them. The CDR3 loop spans 16 amino acids. The CDR3 DNA reads TGTGCCAGCAGCTTATTGTGTGAGGGCCCAACAGATACGCAGTATTTT. Translation gives CASSLLCEGPTDTQYF.